One sample yielded the 30 T cell receptor beta chains listed below, sequenced in a study of shared T cell receptors in the human thymus. Sequenced by immunoSEQ multiplex PCR; TCRdb stores in-frame clones only, minus some. This sample has 600,000 or so clones, with around 87% found just once. The sample was also reused in another study, on human thymus T cells.

The sample was thymocytes. The receptors here all came from a boy under two years old with a congenital heart defect.

V is TRBV5-4 and J is TRBJ2-1, with 9 bases that match TRBD2. The length of the CDR3 is 16 residues. Per germline, CDR1 SGHNT and CDR2 YYREEE (reference sequence). V lost 0 bases, J lost 4 bases, and 5 bases stayed unmatched. The CDR3 nucleotides are TGTGCCAGCAGCTTGGTGGCGGCGGGGGGGTACAATGAGCAGTTCTTC. Protein product: CASSLVAAGGYNEQFF.

The rearrangement uses TRBV28 and TRBJ1-6, with 9 bases aligning to TRBD1. Trimming took 3 bases from V and 7 from J; bases not matched to a gene: 7. The CDR3 runs 16 residues. Germline assignment: CDR1 MDHEN and CDR2 SYDVKM. CDR3 DNA: TGTGCCAGCAGTTTTCTTACAGGGGGCCTGAATTCACCCCTCCACTTT. As protein: CASSFLTGGLNSPLHF.

The chain links TRBV28 to TRBJ1-5; the D is unclear. This CDR3 is built from 15 residues. Germline CDR1 MDHEN, CDR2 SYDVKM. Between the trimmed V and J ends, which lost 5 bases and 5 bases, there was a span of 16 bases. Here the CDR3 DNA reads TGTGCCAGCAGTCCGAAAGCCGTATTCGATCAGCCCCAGCATTTT. This translates into CASSPKAVFDQPQHF.

The count of this clone is one. The chain carries TRBV27 and TRBJ2-2, with 11 bases lining up with TRBD1. The ends lost 0 bases at V and 3 bases at J; junction bases unmatched: 12. The CDR3 is made up of 20 amino acids. Per the germline V gene, CDR1 is MNHEY and CDR2 is SMNVEV (reference sequence). The CDR3 nucleotides read TGTGCCAGCAGTTTATCCCCGGGACAGGGGGTTAAGGCGGACACCGGGGAGCTGTTTTTT. Translating it yields CASSLSPGQGVKADTGELFF.

The chain is built from TRBV2 and TRBJ2-7, with 7 positions matching TRBD1. V lost 2 bases, J lost 5 bases, and 12 bases stayed unmatched. Per the germline V gene, CDR1 is SNHLY and CDR2 is FYNNEI. The CDR3 length is 16 residues. CDR3 sequence: CASSERGRQISDEQYF. For the CDR3, the DNA is TGTGCCAGCAGTGAAAGGGGGCGGCAAATTAGCGACGAGCAGTACTTC.

The V call is TRBV5-1, the J call TRBJ2-5; 9 nucleotides line up with TRBD2. CDR3 size: 19 residues. Germline CDR1 SGHRS, CDR2 YFSETQ. With 0 bases clipped from V and 2 bases from J, the junction kept 14 bases outside the gene matches. This CDR3 reads CASSLAGVREGRIQETQYF. The DNA of the CDR3 is TGCGCCAGCAGCTTGGCCGGAGTGCGGGAGGGCCGTATACAAGAGACCCAGTACTTC.

This chain connects TRBV7-9 to TRBJ2-1; 11 bases fit TRBD2. The CDR3 has 17 residues. Germline V gene sequence: CDR1 SEHNR, CDR2 FQNEAQ (reference sequence). With 0 bases clipped from V and 4 bases from J, the junction kept 5 bases outside the gene matches. The CDR3 nucleotides are TGTGCCAGCAGCTTAGCCACCGGGACTAGCGGATACAATGAGCAGTTCTTC. Translating it yields CASSLATGTSGYNEQFF.

V usage is TRBV28 and J usage is TRBJ2-1; the match to TRBD2 covers 14 bases. CDR1 MDHEN and CDR2 SYDVKM come from the germline V gene. This CDR3 contains 19 residues. V gave up 6 bases and J gave up 10 bases; unmatched junction bases: 20. The CDR3 DNA reads TGTGCCAGCAGACTTGGCCCCACGGGACTAGCGGGAGACGAAGGAGAGCAGTTCTTC. Its protein is CASRLGPTGLAGDEGEQFF.

V gene TRBV2 combines with J gene TRBJ2-6, with D maybe TRBD1 (6 bases). Germline loops: CDR1 SNHLY, CDR2 FYNNEI. V was clipped by 9 bases and J by 2 bases, with 11 bases between them. This CDR3 has 14 amino acids. The CDR3 here is CASTGLPGANVLTF. CDR3 in DNA: TGTGCCAGTACAGGGCTCCCTGGGGCCAACGTCCTGACTTTC.

The count of this clone is one. CDR3 loop: CASSLTSGGKGEQFF. In DNA, the CDR3 is TGTGCCAGCAGTCTTACTAGCGGGGGGAAGGGTGAGCAGTTCTTC. The genes are TRBV14 and TRBJ2-1; 12 bases are a match to TRBD2. Looked up from germline, CDR1 is SGHDN and CDR2 is FVKESK. V gave up 6 bases and J gave up 9 bases; unmatched junction bases: 9. The CDR3 is 15 amino acids.

Only one count was recorded for this clone. The chain joins TRBV7-9 to TRBJ2-1; D is undetermined. Trimming shortened V by 1 base and J by 0 bases, and 13 bases separated the two germline ends. Germline-derived CDR1 and CDR2 are SEHNR and FQNEAQ (reference sequence). The CDR3 runs to 17 residues. CDR3 residues: CASSLVGRTPSYNEQFF. CDR3 coding DNA: TGTGCCAGCAGCTTAGTTGGGCGAACCCCCTCCTACAATGAGCAGTTCTTC.

This clone has just one count. The V gene is TRBV4-2, the J gene TRBJ2-5; D ambiguous. The CDR3 is made up of 13 amino acids. Trimming removed 6 bases at V and 0 bases at J, with 8 bases between. Per germline, CDR1 LGHNA and CDR2 YNFKEQ. CDR3 sequence reads: CASRRNDQETQYF. DNA for the CDR3: TGTGCCAGCAGGCGAAACGACCAAGAGACCCAGTACTTC.

The V gene is TRBV9, the J gene TRBJ1-2, with D tentatively TRBD1 (5 bases). The germline CDR1 and CDR2 sequences are SGDLS and YYNGEE. Trimming took 0 bases from V and 2 from J, leaving 11 bases between them. The CDR3 consists of 15 residues. Written as DNA, the CDR3 is TGTGCCAGCAGCGTAGTGGACAAACCAAACTATGGCTACACCTTC. It is translated as CASSVVDKPNYGYTF. The whole variable domain, remainder taken from reference TRBV9 and TRBJ1-2, is DSGVTQTPKHLITATGQRVTLRCSPRSGDLSVYWYQQSLDQGLQFLIQYYNGEERAKGNILERFSAQQFPDLHSELNLSSLELGDSALYFCASSVVDKPNYGYTFGSGTRLTVV.

V is TRBV7-9 and J is TRBJ2-7; perhaps TRBD2 as D (9 bases). Trimming cost V 2 bases and J 12 bases, with 23 bases left between them. The length of the CDR3 is 15 residues. Germline CDR1 SEHNR, CDR2 FQNEAQ (reference sequence). In DNA form, the CDR3 reads TGTGCCAGCAGCTTACTCGCGGGAGGGGGACAGGTCCGGTACTTC. This codes for CASSLLAGGGQVRYF.

V gene TRBV7-8 combines with J gene TRBJ1-6; a possible D gene is TRBD1 (5 bases). Germline V gene lookup returns CDR1 SGHVS and CDR2 FQNEAQ. The CDR3 contains 15 residues. V was trimmed by 1 base and J by 5 bases, leaving 9 bases between them. CDR3 residues: CASSLGQNDNSPLHF. DNA of the CDR3: TGTGCCAGCAGCTTAGGACAGAACGATAATTCACCCCTCCACTTT.

The chain uses TRBV4-3 and TRBJ2-5; TRBD2 aligns across 9 bases. The CDR3 has 17 amino acids. Germline V gene data show CDR1 as LGHNA and CDR2 as YSLEER. Unmatched junction bases numbered 10, after V lost 0 bases and J lost 5 bases. The CDR3 bases are TGCGCCAGCAGCCAAGATCGTCTAGCGGGGTTGGAGGAGACCCAGTACTTC. Translated, it gives CASSQDRLAGLEETQYF.

The genes are TRBV9 and TRBJ1-6, with D uncertain. The V end lost 4 bases, the J end lost 11 bases, and 22 bases lay between the germline ends. CDR1 SGDLS and CDR2 YYNGEE come from the germline V gene. This CDR3 is 16 amino acids long. CDR3 DNA: TGTGCCAGCAGCCCTAAGGACGGGTATAAGGGAGCACCCCTCCACTTT. It specifies CASSPKDGYKGAPLHF.

The V gene is TRBV4-3, the J gene TRBJ2-4, with D possibly being TRBD1 (5 bases). The CDR3 totals 17 residues. Looked up from germline, CDR1 is LGHNA and CDR2 is YSLEER. V lost 2 bases to trimming and J lost 0 bases, with 14 bases between them. CDR3 nucleotides: TGCGCCAGCAGCCAACAGGCACACGACAGAGCCAAAAACATTCAGTACTTC. Encoded protein: CASSQQAHDRAKNIQYF.

This chain connects TRBV4-3 to TRBJ2-1, with 12 bases fitting TRBD2. The CDR3 runs 18 residues. Germline V gives CDR1 LGHNA, CDR2 YSLEER. V gave up 0 bases and J gave up 4 bases; unmatched junction bases: 7. Here the CDR3 DNA reads TGCGCCAGCAGCCAAGATCGGACTAGCGGGGCTGGTTACAATGAGCAGTTCTTC. Its protein is CASSQDRTSGAGYNEQFF.

The rearrangement joins TRBV5-8 to TRBJ1-6; TRBD1 agrees at 9 bases. The junction had 2 bases not matched to a gene; V was cut back by 3 bases and J by 4 bases. In germline, CDR1 is SGHTS, CDR2 YDEGEE. The CDR3 totals 15 residues. CDR3 sequence: CASSWGQGYNSPLHF. CDR3 sequence (DNA): TGTGCCAGCAGCTGGGGACAGGGTTATAATTCACCCCTCCACTTT.

The V call is TRBV15, the J call TRBJ2-1, with 12 nucleotides matching TRBD2. The ends lost 5 bases at V and 5 bases at J; junction bases unmatched: 4. Germline V gene data show CDR1 as LNHNV and CDR2 as YYDKDF (reference sequence). The CDR3 consists of 15 residues. The CDR3 loop is CATSFGTSGHNEQFF. The CDR3 bases are TGTGCCACCAGCTTCGGGACTAGCGGGCACAATGAGCAGTTCTTC.

V and J are TRBV5-4 and TRBJ2-4; D is unresolved. The CDR3 loop spans 16 amino acids. The germline V gene has CDR1 SGHNT and CDR2 YYREEE (reference sequence). Trimming took 2 bases from V and 2 from J, leaving 14 bases between them. The CDR3 protein is CASSLGVIKSKNIQYF. The CDR3 region has the DNA TGTGCCAGCAGCTTAGGAGTGATAAAGTCCAAAAACATTCAGTACTTC.

This clone was seen a single time. The chain couples TRBV10-2 to TRBJ2-4; 10 nucleotides align to TRBD2. This CDR3 comprises 15 residues. V was clipped by 6 bases and J by 6 bases; unmatched bases: 8. From germline, CDR1 is WSHSY and CDR2 SAAADI. CDR3 sequence: CASREAGGPGNIQYF. The CDR3 bases are TGCGCCAGCAGAGAAGCGGGAGGGCCCGGAAACATTCAGTACTTC.

This clone was picked up one time. The chain combines TRBV15 with TRBJ2-3, with D unresolved. The CDR3 covers 17 residues. V dropped 0 bases and J dropped 2 bases, with 15 bases sitting between them. Looked up from germline, CDR1 is LNHNV and CDR2 is YYDKDF (reference sequence). The chain's CDR3 is CATSRDIGEANTDTQYF. The CDR3 DNA is TGTGCCACCAGCAGAGATATTGGTGAAGCTAACACAGATACGCAGTATTTT.

The chain employs TRBV5-1 and TRBJ2-5; TRBD2 is a possible D gene (6 bases). Trimming pared 0 bases from V and 5 bases from J, leaving 14 bases between. The CDR3 is 15 residues long. Germline lookup yields CDR1 SGHRS and CDR2 YFSETQ. The CDR3 sequence is CASSLATGERETQYF. The CDR3 coding sequence is TGCGCCAGCAGCTTGGCCACGGGGGAGCGGGAGACCCAGTACTTC.

This chain uses TRBV6-5 with TRBJ2-2; 9 nucleotides line up with TRBD2. Germline V lookup: CDR1 MNHEY, CDR2 SVGAGI. Trimming cost V 0 bases and J 5 bases; bases outside gene matches: 4. This CDR3 has 16 amino acids. CDR3 protein: CASSYSRGRGTGELFF. Written as DNA, the CDR3 is TGTGCCAGCAGTTACTCTCGCGGGAGGGGGACCGGGGAGCTGTTTTTT.

V gene TRBV28 combines with J gene TRBJ2-1, with TRBD1 matching over 9 bases. The germline CDR1 and CDR2 sequences are MDHEN and SYDVKM. The junction had 16 bases not matched to a gene; V was cut back by 3 bases and J by 7 bases. The CDR3 runs 18 residues. The CDR3 DNA is TGTGCCAGCAGTTTTCCTTTGGCAACAGGGGGCGTTTTGAATGAGCAGTTCTTC. Encoded protein: CASSFPLATGGVLNEQFF.

The chain recombines TRBV7-2 with TRBJ2-7; TRBD2 is a possible D gene (6 bases). Trimming pared 3 bases from V and 5 bases from J, leaving 14 bases between. Germline-derived CDR1 and CDR2 are SGHTA and FQGNSA. CDR3 size: 14 residues. CDR3 sequence reads: CASSLELAFNEQYF. The CDR3, as DNA: TGTGCCAGCAGCTTGGAGCTAGCGTTTAACGAGCAGTACTTC.

The chain links TRBV27 to TRBJ1-5; D possibly corresponds to TRBD1 (5 bases). The germline CDR1 and CDR2 sequences are MNHEY and SMNVEV (reference sequence). V lost 11 bases and J lost 12, with 23 bases in between. This CDR3 has 13 amino acids. For the CDR3, the DNA is TGTGCCTCCAGACAGATAAAGAGTCAGGTCCAGCATTTT. Amino acid sequence: CASRQIKSQVQHF.

J is TRBJ1-2 and V is TRBV10-1; TRBD1 matches at 11 bases. After removal of 0 bases from V and 3 bases from J, the junction contained 9 bases not matched to a gene. This CDR3 is built from 18 residues. Germline V lookup: CDR1 WNHNN, CDR2 SYGVQD (reference sequence). The CDR3 loop reads CASSESKRDRGSDYGYTF. Written as DNA, the CDR3 is TGCGCCAGCAGTGAGTCGAAAAGGGACAGGGGGAGTGACTATGGCTACACCTTC.